Detailed here is one T cell receptor (beta chain). Deletions cut 3 bases from V and 1 base from J, with 15 bases between. Germline loops: CDR1 LGHNA, CDR2 YNFKEQ. This CDR3 has 16 residues. The sample is drawn from a study of blood T cell repertoires in COVID-19. Study context: The samples span acute and convalescent COVID-19 from the United States, Italy and Spain.

Some clones are missing from TCRdb's copy, which holds only in-frame ones; the method was immunoSEQ multiplex PCR. The table lists tens of thousands of clones, about 79% of them singletons, with 28% in the top ten. The genes are TRBV4-2 and TRBJ1-2; D not certain. The receptor was derived from a man between 70 and 80 years old with acute or convalescent COVID-19. Source material: peripheral blood. Here the CDR3 DNA reads TGTGCCAGCAGCCAGCCCGACCAACAGATTAACTATGGCTACACCTTC. This sequence encodes CASSQPDQQINYGYTF.